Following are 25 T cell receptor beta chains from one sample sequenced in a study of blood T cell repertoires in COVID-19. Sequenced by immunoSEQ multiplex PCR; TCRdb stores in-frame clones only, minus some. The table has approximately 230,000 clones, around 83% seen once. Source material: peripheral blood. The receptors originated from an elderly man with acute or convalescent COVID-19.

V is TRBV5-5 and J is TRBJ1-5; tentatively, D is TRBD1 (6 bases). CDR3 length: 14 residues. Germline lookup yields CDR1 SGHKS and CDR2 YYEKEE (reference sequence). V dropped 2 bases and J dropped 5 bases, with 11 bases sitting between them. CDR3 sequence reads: CASSLQGWDQPQHF. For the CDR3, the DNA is TGTGCCAGCAGCTTACAGGGATGGGATCAGCCCCAGCATTTT. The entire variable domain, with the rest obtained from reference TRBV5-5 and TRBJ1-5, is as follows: DAGVTQSPTHLIKTRGQQVTLRCSPISGHKSVSWYQQVLGQGPQFIFQYYEKEERGRGNFPDRFSARQFPNYSSELNVNALLLGDSALYLCASSLQGWDQPQHFGDGTRLSIL.

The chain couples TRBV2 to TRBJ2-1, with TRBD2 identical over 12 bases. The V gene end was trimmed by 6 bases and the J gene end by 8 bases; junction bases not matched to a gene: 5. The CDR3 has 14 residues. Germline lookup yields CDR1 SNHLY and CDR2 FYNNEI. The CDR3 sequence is CASRRTSGDDEQFF. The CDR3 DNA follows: TGTGCCAGCAGAAGGACTAGCGGGGATGATGAGCAGTTCTTC. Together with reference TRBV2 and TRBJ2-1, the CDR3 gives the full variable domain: EPEVTQTPSHQVTQMGQEVILRCVPISNHLYFYWYRQILGQKVEFLVSFYNNEISEKSEIFDDQFSVERPDGSNFTLKIRSTKLEDSAMYFCASRRTSGDDEQFFGPGTRLTVL.

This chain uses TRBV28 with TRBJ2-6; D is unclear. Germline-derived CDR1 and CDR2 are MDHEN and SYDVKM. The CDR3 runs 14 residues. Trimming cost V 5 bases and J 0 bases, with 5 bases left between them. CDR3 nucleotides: TGTGCCAGCAGTCGGTCCTCTGGGGCCAACGTCCTGACTTTC. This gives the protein CASSRSSGANVLTF.

The CDR3 DNA follows: TGCGCCAGCAGCCAAGTAGGGACACCTAGCTCTGGAAACACCATATATTTT. Encoded protein: CASSQVGTPSSGNTIYF. The chain joins TRBV4-1 to TRBJ1-3; TRBD1 might be the D (6 bases). This CDR3 comprises 17 residues. Germline V lookup: CDR1 MGHRA, CDR2 YSYEKL. V gave up 1 base and J gave up 0 bases, with 13 bases separating them.

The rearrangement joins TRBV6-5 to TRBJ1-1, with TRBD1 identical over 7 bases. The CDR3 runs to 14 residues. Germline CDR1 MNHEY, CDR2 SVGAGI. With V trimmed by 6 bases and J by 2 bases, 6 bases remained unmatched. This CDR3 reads CASSKGQSNTEAFF. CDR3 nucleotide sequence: TGTGCCAGCAGCAAGGGACAGTCCAACACTGAAGCTTTCTTT.

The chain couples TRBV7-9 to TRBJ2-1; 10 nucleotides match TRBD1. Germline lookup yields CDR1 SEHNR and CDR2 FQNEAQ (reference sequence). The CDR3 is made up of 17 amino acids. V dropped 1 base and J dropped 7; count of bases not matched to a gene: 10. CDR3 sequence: CASSLVVGTGAGNEQFF. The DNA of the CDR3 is TGTGCCAGCAGCTTAGTGGTGGGGACAGGGGCTGGAAATGAGCAGTTCTTC.

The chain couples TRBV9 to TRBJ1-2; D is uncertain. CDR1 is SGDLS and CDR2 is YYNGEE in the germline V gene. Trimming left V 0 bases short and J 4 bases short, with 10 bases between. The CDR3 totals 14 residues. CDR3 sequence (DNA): TGTGCCAGCAGCGTAGGCGGCAGCAGCTATGGCTACACCTTC. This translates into CASSVGGSSYGYTF.

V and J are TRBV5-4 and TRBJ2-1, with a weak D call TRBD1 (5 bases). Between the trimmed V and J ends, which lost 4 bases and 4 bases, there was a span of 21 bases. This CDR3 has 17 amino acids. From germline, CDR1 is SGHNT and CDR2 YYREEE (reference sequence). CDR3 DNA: TGTGCCAGCAGCGGCAGGGATAGGGCCGTTACATACAATGAGCAGTTCTTC. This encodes CASSGRDRAVTYNEQFF.

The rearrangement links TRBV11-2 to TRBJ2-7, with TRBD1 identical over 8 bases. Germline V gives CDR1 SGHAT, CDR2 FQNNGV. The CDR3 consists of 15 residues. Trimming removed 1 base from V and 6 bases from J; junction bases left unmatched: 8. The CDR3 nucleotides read TGTGCCAGCAGCTTAGCGGGGGACAGGCTTAGCGAGCAGTACTTC. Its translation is CASSLAGDRLSEQYF.

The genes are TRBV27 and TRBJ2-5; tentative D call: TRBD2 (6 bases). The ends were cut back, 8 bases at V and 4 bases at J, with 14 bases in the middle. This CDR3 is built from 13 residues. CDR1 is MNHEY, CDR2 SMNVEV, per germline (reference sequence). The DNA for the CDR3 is TGTGCCAGCGGGGGGTACTGGTCAGAGACCCAGTACTTC. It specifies CASGGYWSETQYF.

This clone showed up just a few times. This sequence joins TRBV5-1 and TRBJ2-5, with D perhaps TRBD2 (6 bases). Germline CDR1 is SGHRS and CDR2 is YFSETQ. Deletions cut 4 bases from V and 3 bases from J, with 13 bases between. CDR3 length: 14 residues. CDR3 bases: TGCGCCAGCAGCGGAGGGACCATTGAAGAGACCCAGTACTTC. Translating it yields CASSGGTIEETQYF.

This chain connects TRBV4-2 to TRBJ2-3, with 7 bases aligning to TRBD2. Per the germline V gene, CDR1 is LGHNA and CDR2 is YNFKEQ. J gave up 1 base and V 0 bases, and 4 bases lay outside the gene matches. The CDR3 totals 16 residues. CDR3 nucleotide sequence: TGTGCCAGCAGCCAAGATCTAACTAGCGGCACAGATACGCAGTATTTT. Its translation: CASSQDLTSGTDTQYF.

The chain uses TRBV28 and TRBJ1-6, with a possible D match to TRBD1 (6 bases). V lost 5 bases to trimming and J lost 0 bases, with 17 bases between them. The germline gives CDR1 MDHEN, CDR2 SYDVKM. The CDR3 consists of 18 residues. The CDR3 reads CASSPRTEQSSYNSPLHF. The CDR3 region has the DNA TGTGCCAGCAGTCCCCGGACAGAACAAAGCTCCTATAATTCACCCCTCCACTTT.

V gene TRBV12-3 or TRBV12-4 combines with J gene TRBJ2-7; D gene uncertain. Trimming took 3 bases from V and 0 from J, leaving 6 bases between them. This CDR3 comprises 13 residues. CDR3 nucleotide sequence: TGTGCCAGCAGTTTCCCCAGCTCCTACGAGCAGTACTTC. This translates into CASSFPSSYEQYF.

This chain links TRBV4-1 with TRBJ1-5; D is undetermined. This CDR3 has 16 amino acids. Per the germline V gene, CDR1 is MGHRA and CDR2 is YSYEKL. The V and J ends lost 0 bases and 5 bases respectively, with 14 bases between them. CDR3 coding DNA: TGCGCCAGCAGCCAAGATCTAACCGGGTTGGATCAGCCCCAGCATTTT. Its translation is CASSQDLTGLDQPQHF.

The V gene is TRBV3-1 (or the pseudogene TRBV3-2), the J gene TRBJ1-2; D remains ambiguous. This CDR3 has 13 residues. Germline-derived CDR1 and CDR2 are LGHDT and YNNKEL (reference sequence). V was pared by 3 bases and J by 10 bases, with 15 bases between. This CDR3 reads CASSHLDKLDYTF. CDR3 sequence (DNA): TGTGCCAGCAGCCACCTCGACAAGTTAGACTACACCTTC.

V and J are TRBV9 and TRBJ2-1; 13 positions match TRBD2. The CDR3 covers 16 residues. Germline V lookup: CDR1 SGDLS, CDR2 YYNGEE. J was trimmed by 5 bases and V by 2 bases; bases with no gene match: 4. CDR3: CASSVSGTSGNNEQFF. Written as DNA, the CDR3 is TGTGCCAGCAGCGTCTCCGGGACTAGCGGGAACAATGAGCAGTTCTTC.

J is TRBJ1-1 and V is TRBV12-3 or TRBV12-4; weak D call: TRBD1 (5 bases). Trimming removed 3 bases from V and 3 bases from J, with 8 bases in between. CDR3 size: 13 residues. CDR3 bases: TGTGCCAGCAGTTTCTTAGGGGACACTGAAGCTTTCTTT. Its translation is CASSFLGDTEAFF.

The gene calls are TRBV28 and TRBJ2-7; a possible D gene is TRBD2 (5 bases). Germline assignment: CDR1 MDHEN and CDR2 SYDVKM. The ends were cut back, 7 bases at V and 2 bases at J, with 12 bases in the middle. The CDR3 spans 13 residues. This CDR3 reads CASTDPGTYEQYF. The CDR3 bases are TGTGCCAGCACCGATCCGGGAACCTACGAGCAGTACTTC.

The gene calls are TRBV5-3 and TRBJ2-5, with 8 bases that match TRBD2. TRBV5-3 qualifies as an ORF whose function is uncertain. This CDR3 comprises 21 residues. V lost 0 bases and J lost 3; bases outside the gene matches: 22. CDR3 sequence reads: CARSLVPSPRVLWRGEETQYF. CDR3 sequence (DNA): TGTGCCAGAAGCTTGGTACCTAGCCCCCGGGTGCTATGGCGGGGGGAAGAGACCCAGTACTTC.

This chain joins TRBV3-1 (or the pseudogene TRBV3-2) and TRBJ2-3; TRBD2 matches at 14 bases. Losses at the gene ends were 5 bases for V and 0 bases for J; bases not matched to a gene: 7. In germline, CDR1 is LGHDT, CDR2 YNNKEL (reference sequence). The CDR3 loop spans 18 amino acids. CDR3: CASSSGTSGSGSTDTQYF. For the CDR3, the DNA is TGTGCCAGCAGCTCCGGGACTAGCGGGAGTGGGAGCACAGATACGCAGTATTTT.

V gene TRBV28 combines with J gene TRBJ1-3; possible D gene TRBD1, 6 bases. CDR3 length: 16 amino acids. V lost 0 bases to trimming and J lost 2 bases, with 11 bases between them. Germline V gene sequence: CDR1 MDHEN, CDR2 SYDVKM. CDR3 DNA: TGTGCCAGCAGTTTATGGAGTTGGGGGCCTGGAAACACCATATATTTT. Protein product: CASSLWSWGPGNTIYF.

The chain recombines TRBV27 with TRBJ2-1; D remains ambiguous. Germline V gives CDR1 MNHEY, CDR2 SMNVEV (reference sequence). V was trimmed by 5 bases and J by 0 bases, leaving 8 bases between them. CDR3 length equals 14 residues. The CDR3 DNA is TGTGCCAGCAGTACCTGGAGCTCCTACAATGAGCAGTTCTTC. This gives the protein CASSTWSSYNEQFF.

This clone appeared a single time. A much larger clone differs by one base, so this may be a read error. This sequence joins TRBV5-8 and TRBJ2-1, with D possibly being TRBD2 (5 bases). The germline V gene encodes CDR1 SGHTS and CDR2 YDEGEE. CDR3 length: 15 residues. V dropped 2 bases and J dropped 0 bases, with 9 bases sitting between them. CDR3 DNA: TGTGCCAGCAGCTTTGGGGAGAGCTCCTACAATGAGCAGTTCTTC. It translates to CASSFGESSYNEQFF.

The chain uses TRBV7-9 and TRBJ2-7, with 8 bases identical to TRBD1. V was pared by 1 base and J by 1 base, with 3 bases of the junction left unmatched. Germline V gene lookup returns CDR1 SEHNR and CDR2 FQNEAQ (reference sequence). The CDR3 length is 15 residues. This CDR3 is CASSLGTGNSYEQYF. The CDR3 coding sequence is TGTGCCAGCAGCTTAGGGACAGGGAATTCCTACGAGCAGTACTTC.